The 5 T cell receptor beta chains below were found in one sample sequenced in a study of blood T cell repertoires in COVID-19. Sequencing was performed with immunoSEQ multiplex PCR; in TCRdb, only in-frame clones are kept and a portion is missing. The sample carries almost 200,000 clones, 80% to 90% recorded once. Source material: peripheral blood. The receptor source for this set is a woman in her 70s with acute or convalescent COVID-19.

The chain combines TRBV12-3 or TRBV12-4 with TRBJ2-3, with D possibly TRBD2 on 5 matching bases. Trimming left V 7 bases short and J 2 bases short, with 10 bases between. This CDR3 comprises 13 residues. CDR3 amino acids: CASTPRATDTQYF. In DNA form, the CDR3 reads TGTGCCAGCACCCCGCGGGCCACAGATACGCAGTATTTT.

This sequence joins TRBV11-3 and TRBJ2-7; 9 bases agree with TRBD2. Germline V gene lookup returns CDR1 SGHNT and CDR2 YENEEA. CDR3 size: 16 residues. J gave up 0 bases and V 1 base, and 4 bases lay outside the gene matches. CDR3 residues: CASSLGSGRTSYEQYF. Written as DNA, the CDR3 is TGTGCCAGCAGCTTAGGAAGCGGGAGGACCTCCTACGAGCAGTACTTC. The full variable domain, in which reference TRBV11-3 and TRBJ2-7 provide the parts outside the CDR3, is EAGVVQSPRYKIIEKKQPVAFWCNPISGHNTLYWYLQNLGQGPELLIRYENEEAVDDSQLPKDRFSAERLKGVDSTLKIQPAELGDSAVYLCASSLGSGRTSYEQYFGPGTRLTVT.

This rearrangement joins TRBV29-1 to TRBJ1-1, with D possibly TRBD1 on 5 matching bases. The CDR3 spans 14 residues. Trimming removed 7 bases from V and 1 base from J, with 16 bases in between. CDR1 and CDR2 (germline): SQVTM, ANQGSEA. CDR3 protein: CSAPAGGRNTEAFF. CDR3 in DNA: TGCAGCGCACCCGCCGGGGGACGGAACACTGAAGCTTTCTTT.

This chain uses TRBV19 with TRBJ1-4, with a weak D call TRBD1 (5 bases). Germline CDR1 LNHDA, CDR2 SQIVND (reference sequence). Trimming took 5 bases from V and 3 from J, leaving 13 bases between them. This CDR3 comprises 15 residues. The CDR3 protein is CASSSRAGSNEKLFF. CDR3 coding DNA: TGTGCCAGTAGTTCCAGGGCAGGATCTAATGAAAAACTGTTTTTT.

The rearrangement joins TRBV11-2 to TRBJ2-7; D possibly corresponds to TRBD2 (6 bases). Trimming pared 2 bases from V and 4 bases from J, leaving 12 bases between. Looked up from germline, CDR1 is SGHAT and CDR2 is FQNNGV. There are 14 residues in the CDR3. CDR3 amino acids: CASSLLTGGYEQYF. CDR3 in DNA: TGTGCCAGCAGCTTACTCACTGGGGGGTACGAGCAGTACTTC.